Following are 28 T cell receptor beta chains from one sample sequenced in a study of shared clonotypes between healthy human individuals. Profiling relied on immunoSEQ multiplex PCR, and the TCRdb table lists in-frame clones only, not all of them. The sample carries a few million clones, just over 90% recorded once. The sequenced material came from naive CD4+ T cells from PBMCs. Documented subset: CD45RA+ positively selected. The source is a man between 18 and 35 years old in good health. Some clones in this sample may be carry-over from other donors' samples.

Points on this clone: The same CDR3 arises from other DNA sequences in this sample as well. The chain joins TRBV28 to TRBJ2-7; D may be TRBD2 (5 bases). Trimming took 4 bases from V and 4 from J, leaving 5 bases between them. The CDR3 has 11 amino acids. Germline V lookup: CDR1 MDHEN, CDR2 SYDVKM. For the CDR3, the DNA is TGTGCCAGCAGTTCGGGGTACGAGCAGTACTTC. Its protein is CASSSGYEQYF.

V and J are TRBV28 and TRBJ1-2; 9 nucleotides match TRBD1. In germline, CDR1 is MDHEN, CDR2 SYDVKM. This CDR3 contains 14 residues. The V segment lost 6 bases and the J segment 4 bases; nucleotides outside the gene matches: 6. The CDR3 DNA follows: TGTGCCAGCAGGCGGACAGGGGCGGGCTATGGCTACACCTTC. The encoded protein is CASRRTGAGYGYTF.

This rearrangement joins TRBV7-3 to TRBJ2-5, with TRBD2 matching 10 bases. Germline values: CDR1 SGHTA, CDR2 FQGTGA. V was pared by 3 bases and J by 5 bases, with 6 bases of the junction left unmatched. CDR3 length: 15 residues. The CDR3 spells CASSFTSGIGETQYF. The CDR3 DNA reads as TGTGCCAGCAGCTTTACTAGCGGGATAGGCGAGACCCAGTACTTC.

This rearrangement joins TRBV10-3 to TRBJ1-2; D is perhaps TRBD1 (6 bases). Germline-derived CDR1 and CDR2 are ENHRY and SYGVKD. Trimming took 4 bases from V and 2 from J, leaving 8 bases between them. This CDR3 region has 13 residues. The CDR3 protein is CAISVDRNYGYTF. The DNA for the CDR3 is TGTGCCATCAGTGTGGACAGAAACTATGGCTACACCTTC.

The CDR3 DNA sequence: TGTGCCAGCAAAGGGGAATCCTTAGGGTCAGAATACGAGCAGTACTTC. It yields the protein CASKGESLGSEYEQYF. V is TRBV28 and J is TRBJ2-7; maybe TRBD1 (5 bases). Germline assignment: CDR1 MDHEN and CDR2 SYDVKM. Trimming cost V 7 bases and J 4 bases, with 23 bases left between them. The CDR3 runs to 16 residues.

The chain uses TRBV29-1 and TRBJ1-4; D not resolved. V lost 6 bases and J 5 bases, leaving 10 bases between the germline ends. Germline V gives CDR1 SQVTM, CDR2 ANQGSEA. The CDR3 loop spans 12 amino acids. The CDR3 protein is CSVLWQNEKLFF. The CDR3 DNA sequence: TGCAGCGTACTTTGGCAGAATGAAAAACTGTTTTTT.

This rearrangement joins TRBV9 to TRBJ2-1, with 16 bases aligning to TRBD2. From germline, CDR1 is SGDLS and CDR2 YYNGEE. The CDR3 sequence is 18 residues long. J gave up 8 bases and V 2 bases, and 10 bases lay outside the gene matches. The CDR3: CASSVTTGTSGRADEQFF. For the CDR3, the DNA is TGTGCCAGCAGCGTTACAACCGGGACTAGCGGGAGGGCGGATGAGCAGTTCTTC.

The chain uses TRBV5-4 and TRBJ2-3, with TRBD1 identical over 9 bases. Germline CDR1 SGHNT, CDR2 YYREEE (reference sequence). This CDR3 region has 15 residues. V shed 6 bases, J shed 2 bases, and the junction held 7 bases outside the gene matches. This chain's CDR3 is CASTWGTGNTDTQYF. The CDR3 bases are TGTGCCAGCACCTGGGGGACAGGGAACACAGATACGCAGTATTTT.

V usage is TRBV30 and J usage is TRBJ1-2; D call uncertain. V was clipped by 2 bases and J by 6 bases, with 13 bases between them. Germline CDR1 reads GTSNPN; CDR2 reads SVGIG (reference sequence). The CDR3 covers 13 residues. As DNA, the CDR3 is TGTGCCTGGAGTCCCGGACGGGCCGATGGCTACACCTTC. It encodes CAWSPGRADGYTF.

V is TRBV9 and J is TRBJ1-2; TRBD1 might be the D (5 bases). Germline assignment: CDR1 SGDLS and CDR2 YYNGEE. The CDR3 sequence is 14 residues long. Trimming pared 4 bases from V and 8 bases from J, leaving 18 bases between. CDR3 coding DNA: TGTGCCAGCAGCCCCGGGGGGGGTTTTATCGGCTACACCTTC. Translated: CASSPGGGFIGYTF.

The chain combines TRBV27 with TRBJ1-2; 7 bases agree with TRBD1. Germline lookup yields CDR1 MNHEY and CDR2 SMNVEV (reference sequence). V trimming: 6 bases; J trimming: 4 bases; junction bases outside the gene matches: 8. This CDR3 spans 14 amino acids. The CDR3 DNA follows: TGTGCCAGCAGGCGAACCCAGGGGGTCTATGGCTACACCTTC. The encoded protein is CASRRTQGVYGYTF.

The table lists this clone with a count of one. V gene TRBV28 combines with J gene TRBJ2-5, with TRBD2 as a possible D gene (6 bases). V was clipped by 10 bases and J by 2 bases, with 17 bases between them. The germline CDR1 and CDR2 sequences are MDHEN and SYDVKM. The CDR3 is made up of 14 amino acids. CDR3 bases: TGTGCCACCACGGGAGTTAACACTCAAGAGACCCAGTACTTC. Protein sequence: CATTGVNTQETQYF.

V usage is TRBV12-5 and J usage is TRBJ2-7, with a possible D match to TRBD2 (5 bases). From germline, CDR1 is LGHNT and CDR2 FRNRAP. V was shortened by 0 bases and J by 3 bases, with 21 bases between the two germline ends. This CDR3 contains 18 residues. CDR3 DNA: TGTGCTAGTGGTTTGGTAAAGGCCCCGCGGCGGGCCTACTACGAGCAGTACTTC. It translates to CASGLVKAPRRAYYEQYF. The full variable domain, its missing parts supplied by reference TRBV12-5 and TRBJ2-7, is DARVTQTPRHKVTEMGQEVTMRCQPILGHNTVFWYRQTMMQGLELLAYFRNRAPLDDSGMPKDRFSAEMPDATLATLKIQPSEPRDSAVYFCASGLVKAPRRAYYEQYFGPGTRLTVT.

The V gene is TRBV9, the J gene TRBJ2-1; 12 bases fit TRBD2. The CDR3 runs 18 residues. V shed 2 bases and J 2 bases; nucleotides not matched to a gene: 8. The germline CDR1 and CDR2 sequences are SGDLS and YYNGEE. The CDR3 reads CASSVSRTSGIAYNEQFF. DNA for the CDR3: TGTGCCAGCAGCGTGTCCCGGACTAGCGGGATCGCCTACAATGAGCAGTTCTTC.

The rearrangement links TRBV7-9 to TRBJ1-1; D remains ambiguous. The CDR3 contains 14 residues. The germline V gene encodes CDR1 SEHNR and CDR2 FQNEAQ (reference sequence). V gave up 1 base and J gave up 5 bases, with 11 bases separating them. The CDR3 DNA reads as TGTGCCAGCAGCTTAGTACCGGGTGGGACTGAAGCTTTCTTT. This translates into CASSLVPGGTEAFF.

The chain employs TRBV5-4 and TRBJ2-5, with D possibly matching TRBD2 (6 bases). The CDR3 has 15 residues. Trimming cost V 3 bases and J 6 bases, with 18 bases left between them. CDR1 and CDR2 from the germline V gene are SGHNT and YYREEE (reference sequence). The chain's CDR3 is CASSSSLGRRKTQYF. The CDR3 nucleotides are TGTGCCAGCAGCTCATCCTTAGGGAGGAGGAAGACCCAGTACTTC.

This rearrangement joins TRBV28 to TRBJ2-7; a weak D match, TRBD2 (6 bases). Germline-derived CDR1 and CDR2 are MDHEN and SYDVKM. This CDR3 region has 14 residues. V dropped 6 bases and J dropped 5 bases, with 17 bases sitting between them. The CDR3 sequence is CASSAGTSRNEQYF. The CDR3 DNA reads TGTGCCAGCAGCGCCGGGACTTCAAGGAACGAGCAGTACTTC.

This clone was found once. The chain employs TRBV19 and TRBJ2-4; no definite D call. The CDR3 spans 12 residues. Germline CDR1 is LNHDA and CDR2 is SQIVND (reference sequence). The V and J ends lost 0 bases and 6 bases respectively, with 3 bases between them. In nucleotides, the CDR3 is TGTGCCAGTAGTATAGAGGGAAACATTCAGTACTTC. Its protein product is CASSIEGNIQYF.

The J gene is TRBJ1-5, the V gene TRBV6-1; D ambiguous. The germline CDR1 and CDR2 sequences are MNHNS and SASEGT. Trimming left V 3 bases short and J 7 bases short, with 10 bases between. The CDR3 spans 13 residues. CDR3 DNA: TGTGCCAGCAGTGATTATAGTCGACAGCCCCAGCATTTT. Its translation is CASSDYSRQPQHF.

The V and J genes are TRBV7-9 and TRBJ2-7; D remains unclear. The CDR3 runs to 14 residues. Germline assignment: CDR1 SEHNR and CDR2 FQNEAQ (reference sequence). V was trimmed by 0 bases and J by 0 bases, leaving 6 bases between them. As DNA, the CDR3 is TGTGCCAGCAGCTTAGCACAGATCTCCTACGAGCAGTACTTC. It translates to CASSLAQISYEQYF. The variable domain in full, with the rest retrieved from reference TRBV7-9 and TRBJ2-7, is DTGVSQNPRHKITKRGQNVTFRCDPISEHNRLYWYRQTLGQGPEFLTYFQNEAQLEKSRLLSDRFSAERPKGSFSTLEIQRTEQGDSAMYLCASSLAQISYEQYFGPGTRLTVT.

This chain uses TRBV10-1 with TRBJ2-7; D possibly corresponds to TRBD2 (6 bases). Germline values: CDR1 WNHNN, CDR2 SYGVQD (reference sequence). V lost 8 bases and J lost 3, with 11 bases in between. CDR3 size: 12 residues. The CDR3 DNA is TGCGCCAGCGGGACTTCCATCTACGAGCAGTACTTC. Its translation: CASGTSIYEQYF.

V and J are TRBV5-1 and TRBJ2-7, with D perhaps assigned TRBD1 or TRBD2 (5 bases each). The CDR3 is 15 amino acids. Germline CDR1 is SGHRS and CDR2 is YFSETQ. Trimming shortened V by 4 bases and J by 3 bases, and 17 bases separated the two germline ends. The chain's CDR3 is CASSRRSRGVYEQYF. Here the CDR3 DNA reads TGCGCCAGCAGCCGGAGATCCCGAGGGGTCTACGAGCAGTACTTC.

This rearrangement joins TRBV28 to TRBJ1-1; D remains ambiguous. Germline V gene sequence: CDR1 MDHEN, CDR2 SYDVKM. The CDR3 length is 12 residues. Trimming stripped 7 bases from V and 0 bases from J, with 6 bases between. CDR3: CASITLNTEAFF. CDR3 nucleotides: TGTGCCAGCATCACCTTGAACACTGAAGCTTTCTTT.

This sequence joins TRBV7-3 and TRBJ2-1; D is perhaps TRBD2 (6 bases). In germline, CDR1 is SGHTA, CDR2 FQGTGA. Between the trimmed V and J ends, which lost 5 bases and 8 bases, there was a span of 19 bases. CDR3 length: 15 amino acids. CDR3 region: CASSQGLTLLHEQFF. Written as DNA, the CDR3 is TGTGCCAGCAGCCAAGGACTAACCCTCCTCCATGAGCAGTTCTTC.

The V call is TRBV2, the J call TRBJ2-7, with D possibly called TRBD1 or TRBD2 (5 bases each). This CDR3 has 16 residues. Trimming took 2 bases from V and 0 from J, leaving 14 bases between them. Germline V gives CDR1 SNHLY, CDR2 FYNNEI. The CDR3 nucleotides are TGTGCCAGCAGTGAAAGGGACCTAGGCAGCTCCTACGAGCAGTACTTC. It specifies CASSERDLGSSYEQYF.

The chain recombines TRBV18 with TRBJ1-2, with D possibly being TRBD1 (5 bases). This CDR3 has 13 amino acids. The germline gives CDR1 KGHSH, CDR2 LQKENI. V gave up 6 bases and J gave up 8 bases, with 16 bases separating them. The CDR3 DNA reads TGTGCCAGCTCCCACCGGGACGACGTAGGCTACACCTTC. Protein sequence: CASSHRDDVGYTF.

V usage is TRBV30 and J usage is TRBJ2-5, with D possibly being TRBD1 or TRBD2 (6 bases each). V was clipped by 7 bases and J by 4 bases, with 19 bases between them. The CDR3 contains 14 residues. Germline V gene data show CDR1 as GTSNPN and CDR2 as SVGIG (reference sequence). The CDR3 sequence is CASRRGLVGETQYF. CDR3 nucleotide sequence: TGTGCCTCCCGCCGGGGGCTAGTAGGAGAGACCCAGTACTTC.

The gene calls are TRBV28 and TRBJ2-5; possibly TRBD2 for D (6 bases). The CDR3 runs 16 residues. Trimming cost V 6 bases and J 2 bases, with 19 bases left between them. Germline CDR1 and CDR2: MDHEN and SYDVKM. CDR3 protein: CASRTRLGAGQETQYF. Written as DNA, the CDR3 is TGTGCCAGCAGGACCCGCTTGGGTGCGGGACAAGAGACCCAGTACTTC.